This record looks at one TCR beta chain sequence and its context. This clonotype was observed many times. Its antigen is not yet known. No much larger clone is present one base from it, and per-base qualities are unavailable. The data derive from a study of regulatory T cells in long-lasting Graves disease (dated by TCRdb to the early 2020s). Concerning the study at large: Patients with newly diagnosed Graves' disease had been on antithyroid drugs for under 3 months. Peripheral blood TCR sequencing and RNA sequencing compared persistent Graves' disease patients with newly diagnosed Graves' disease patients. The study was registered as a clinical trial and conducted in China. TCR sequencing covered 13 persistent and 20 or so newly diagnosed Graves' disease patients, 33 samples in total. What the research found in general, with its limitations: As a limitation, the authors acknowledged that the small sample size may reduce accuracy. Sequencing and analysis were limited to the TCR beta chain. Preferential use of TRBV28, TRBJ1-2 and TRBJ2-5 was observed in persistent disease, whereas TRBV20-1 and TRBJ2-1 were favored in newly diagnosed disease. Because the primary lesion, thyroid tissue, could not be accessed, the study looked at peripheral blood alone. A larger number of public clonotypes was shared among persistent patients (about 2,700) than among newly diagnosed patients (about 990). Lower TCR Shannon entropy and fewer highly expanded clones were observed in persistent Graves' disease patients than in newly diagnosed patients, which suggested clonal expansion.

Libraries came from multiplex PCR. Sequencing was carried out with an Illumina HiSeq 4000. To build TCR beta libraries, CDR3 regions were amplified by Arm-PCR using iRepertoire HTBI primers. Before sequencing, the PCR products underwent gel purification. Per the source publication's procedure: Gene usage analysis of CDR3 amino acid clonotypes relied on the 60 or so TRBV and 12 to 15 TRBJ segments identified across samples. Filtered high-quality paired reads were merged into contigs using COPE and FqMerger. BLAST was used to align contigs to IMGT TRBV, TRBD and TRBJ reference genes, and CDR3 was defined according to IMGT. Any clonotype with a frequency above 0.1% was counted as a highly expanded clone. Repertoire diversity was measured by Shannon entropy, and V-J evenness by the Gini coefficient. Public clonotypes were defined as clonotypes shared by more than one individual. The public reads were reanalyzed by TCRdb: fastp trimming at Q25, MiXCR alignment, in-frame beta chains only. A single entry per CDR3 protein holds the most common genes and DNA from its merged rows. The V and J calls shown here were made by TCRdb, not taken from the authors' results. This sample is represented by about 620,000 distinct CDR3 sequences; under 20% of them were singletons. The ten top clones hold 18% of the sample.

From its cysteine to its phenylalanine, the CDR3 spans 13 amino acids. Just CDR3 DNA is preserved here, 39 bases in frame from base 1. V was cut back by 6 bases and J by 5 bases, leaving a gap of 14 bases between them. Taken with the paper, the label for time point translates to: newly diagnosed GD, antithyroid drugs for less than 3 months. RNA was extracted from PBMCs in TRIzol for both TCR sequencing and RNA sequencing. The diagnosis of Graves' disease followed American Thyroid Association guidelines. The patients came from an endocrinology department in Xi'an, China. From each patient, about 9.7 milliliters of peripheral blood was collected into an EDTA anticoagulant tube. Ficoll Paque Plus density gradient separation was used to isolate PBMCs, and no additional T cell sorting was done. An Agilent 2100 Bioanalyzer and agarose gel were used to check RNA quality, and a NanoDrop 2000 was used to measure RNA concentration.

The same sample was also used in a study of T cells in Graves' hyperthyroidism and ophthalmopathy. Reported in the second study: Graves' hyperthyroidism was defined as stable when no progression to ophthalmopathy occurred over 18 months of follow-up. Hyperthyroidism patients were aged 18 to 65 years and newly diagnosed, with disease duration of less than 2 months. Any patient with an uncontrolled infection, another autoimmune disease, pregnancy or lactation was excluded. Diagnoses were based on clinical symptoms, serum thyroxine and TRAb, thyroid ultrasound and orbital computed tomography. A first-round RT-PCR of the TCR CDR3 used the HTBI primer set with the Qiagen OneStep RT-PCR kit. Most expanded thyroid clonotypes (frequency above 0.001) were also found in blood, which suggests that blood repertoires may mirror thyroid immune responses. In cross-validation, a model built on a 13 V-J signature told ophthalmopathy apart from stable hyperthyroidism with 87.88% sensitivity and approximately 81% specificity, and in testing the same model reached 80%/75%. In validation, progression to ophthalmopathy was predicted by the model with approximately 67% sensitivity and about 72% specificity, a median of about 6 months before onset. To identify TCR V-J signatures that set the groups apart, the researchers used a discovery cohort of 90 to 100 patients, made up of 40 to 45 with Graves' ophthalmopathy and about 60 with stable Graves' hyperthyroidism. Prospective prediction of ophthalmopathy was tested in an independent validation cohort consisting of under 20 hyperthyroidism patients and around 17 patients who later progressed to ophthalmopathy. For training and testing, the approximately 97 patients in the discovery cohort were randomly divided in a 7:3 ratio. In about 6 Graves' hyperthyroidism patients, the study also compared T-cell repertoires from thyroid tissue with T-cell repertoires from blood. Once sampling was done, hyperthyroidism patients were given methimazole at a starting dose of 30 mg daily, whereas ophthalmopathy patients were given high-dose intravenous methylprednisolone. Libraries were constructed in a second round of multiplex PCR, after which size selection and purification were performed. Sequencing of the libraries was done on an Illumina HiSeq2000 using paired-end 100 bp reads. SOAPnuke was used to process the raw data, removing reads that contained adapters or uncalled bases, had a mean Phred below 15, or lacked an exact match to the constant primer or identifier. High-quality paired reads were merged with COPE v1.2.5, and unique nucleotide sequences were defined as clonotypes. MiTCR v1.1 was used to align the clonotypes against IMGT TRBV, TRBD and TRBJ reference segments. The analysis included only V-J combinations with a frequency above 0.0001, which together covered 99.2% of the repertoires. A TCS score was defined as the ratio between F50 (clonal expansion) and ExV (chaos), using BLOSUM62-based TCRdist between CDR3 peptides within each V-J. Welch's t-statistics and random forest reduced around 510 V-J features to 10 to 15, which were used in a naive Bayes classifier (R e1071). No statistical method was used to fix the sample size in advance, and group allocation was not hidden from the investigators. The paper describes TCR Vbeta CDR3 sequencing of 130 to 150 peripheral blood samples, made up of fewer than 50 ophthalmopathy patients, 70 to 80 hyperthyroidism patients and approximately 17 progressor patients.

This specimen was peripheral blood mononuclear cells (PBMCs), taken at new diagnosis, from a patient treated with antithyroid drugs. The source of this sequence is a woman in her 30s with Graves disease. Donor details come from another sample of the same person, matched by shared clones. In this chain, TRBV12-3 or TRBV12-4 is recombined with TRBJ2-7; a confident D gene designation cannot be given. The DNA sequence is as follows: TGTGCCAGCAGCCATGCTCGAAGCGACGAGCAGTACTTC. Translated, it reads CASSHARSDEQYF.